This T cell receptor (beta chain) was recovered during a study of CD8+ T cells in alopecia areata (dated by TCRdb to between 2017 and 2018). Notes on the research overall: The treated patients took part in an open-label pilot trial in which moderate-to-severe alopecia areata was treated with oral tofacitinib at 5 to 10 mg twice daily. RNA was obtained with the PAXgene miRNA kit for fixed scalp, the miRNeasy kit for PBMCs, and the RNeasy kit for mouse skin. Patients on tofacitinib were biopsied at baseline and after 4 and 24 weeks of treatment, and several of the patients also had a later scalp biopsy. Tofacitinib was given for 6 to 18 months, followed by 6 months of follow-up off drug to assess delayed response and recurrence. Disease severity in treated patients was measured with the SALT score, which quantifies the percentage of affected scalp surface area. TCRbeta CDR3 regions were amplified by immunoSEQ multiplex PCR with 35 Vbeta forward and 13 Jbeta reverse primers. Human TCRbeta sequencing covered scalp tissue and sorted CD4+ and CD8+ peripheral blood T cells from patchy and totalis/universalis alopecia areata patients and healthy controls. Scalp clonality was compared among normal scalp (n=4), patchy alopecia areata scalp (n=8), and alopecia totalis/universalis scalp (n=8). In both human patients and the C3H/HeJ mouse model, the study applied high-throughput TCRbeta sequencing to look at T cell clonal expansion in alopecia areata. General study outcomes and caveats: Tofacitinib significantly lowered scalp clonality and the number of expanded CD8+ clones among the top 100 scalp clones. Compared with normal scalp, lesional scalp had higher clonality and more expanded CD8+ clones, particularly in alopecia totalis/universalis, a pattern that suggests antigenic drive. During tofacitinib treatment, many expanded lesional clones remained in scalp and blood, and this persistence may partly explain relapse after treatment is stopped. Resident alphabeta T cells in normal human skin are also sequenced, complicating scalp TCR repertoire analysis, unlike mouse skin dominated by gammadelta T cells. TCR sequences shared between patients were less clear than in mice, possibly partly because of HLA diversity in the patient population. Because the treated cohort was small and included a single nonresponder, larger studies are needed to assess links between baseline CD8+ expansion and response.

Trimming takes 9 bases from V and 4 bases from J, and the germline ends sit 9 bases apart. The CDR3 measures 12 amino acids from cysteine to phenylalanine. Just CDR3 DNA is preserved here, 36 bases in frame from base 1. The germline V gene gives CDR1 as SNHLY and CDR2 as FYNNEI. Turning to this clone: Its antigen is currently not known. No qualities accompany the bases; no much larger clone lies one base away.

To prepare the library, the immunoSEQ multiplex PCR assay was applied. RNA was extracted from all samples and reverse transcribed into cDNA, which served as template for TCR sequencing. SuperScript III was used for first-strand cDNA synthesis, primed with a 2:1 mix of oligo-dT and random hexamers. A synthetic immune receptor repertoire was used to assess amplification bias, and residual bias was removed computationally. The source study handled its data this way. After raw reads were preprocessed to remove errors, the CDR3 was defined following IMGT conventions as running from the conserved cysteine to phenylalanine. Clonality was calculated as 1 minus Shannon entropy normalized by log2 of the number of productive unique TCRs. Whether each scalp clone was CD4 or CD8 was inferred by checking scalp TCRbeta sequences against the CD4 and CD8 repertoires from sorted blood. In TCRdb, the immuneACCESS table is reduced to in-frame sequences with V and J assigned. These tables do not hold every clone; where another copy was compared, an unresolved V gene accounts for under half, and the others remain unexplained. Clone size and V and J calls were adopted from that table, with D and trimming inferred from the DNA. In this sample the table shows 120,000 to 150,000 clones, approximately 90% of which occur a single time. The ten biggest clones cover about 13% of the sample.

Taken with the paper, the label for time point translates to: less than five weeks on oral tofacitinib. The treatment or condition tag for this specimen amounts to: oral pan-JAK inhibitor, 5-10 mg twice daily. Lesional scalp punch biopsies and peripheral blood were obtained from alopecia areata patients. After PBMCs were isolated by density centrifugation and stained for CD3, CD4 and CD8, a FACSAria was used to sort CD4+ and CD8+ T cells. This TCR derives from a human donor with alopecia areata. The V and J segments used are TRBV2 and TRBJ2-2; the D gene cannot be resolved reliably. The source material was CD8+ T cells sorted from blood, sampled at week 4, from a patient treated with tofacitinib. The DNA sequence follows: TGTGCCAGAGCGCAGTCCACCGGGGAGCTGTTTTTT. This codes for CARAQSTGELFF.